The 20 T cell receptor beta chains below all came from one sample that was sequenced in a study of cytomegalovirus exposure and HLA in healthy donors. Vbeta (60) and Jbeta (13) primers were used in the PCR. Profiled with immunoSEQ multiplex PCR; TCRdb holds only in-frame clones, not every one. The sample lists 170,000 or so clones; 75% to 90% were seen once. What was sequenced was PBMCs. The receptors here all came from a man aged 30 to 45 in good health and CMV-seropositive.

Written as DNA, the CDR3 is TGTGCCAGCAGTGACTCCGAGACAGGGGGCAATGAAAAACTGTTTTTT. It translates to CASSDSETGGNEKLFF. The chain has TRBV6-4 and TRBJ1-4, with TRBD1 identical over 10 bases. CDR1 MRHNA and CDR2 SNTAGT come from the germline V gene. J gave up 5 bases and V 0 bases, and 3 bases lay outside the gene matches. The CDR3 is made up of 16 amino acids.

DNA for the CDR3: TGTGCCAGCAGCACAAGACTAGCTTCAGATACGCAGTATTTT. As protein: CASSTRLASDTQYF. The rearrangement links TRBV21-1 to TRBJ2-3; the D call TRBD2 from the table was never checked on the DNA. TRBV21-1 is reported as a pseudogene. This CDR3 has 14 residues.

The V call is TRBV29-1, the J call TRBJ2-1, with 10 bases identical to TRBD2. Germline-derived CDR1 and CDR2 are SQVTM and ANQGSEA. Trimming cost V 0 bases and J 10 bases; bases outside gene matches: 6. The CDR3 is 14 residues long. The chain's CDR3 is CSVEEASGGAEQFF. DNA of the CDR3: TGCAGCGTTGAAGAAGCTAGCGGGGGCGCCGAGCAGTTCTTC.

In DNA, the CDR3 is TGTGCCAGCAGCCGAGAATCTAACTACGAGCAGTACTTC. This codes for CASSRESNYEQYF. This chain connects TRBV11-2 to TRBJ2-7; D call uncertain. From germline, CDR1 is SGHAT and CDR2 FQNNGV. V was pared by 5 bases and J by 3 bases, with 11 bases between. This CDR3 has 13 amino acids.

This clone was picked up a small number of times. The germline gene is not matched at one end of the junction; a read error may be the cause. The CDR3 nucleotides read TGTTCCAGCAGCTTCCCCAGACTAGCGGGGGGGATAAATGAGCAGTTCTTC. Translated, it gives CSSSFPRLAGGINEQFF. The J gene is TRBJ2-1, the V gene TRBV7-9, with 14 bases that match TRBD2. The germline V gene has CDR1 SEHNR and CDR2 FQNEAQ (reference sequence). This CDR3 comprises 17 residues.

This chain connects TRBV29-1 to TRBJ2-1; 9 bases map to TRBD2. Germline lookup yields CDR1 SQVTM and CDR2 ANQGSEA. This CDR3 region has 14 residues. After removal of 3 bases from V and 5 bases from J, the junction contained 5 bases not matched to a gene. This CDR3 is CSVERRLADNEQFF. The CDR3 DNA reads TGCAGCGTTGAGAGGCGACTAGCGGACAATGAGCAGTTCTTC.

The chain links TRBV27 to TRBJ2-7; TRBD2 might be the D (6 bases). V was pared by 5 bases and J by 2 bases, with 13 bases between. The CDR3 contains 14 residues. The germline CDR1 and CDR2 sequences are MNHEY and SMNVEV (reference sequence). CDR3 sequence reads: CASSPRDSTYEQYF. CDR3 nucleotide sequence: TGTGCCAGCAGTCCTCGGGACTCGACCTACGAGCAGTACTTC.

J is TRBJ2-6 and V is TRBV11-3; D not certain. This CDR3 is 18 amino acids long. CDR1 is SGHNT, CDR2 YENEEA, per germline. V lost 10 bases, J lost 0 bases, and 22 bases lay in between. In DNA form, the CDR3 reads TGTGCCACCCGCGCCGAGTCCCGCACCGCCTCTGGGGCCAACGTCCTGACTTTC. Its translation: CATRAESRTASGANVLTF.

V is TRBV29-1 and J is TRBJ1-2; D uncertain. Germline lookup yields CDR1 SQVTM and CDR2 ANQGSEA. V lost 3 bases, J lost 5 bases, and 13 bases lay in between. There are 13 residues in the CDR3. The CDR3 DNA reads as TGCAGCGTTGAGGAGACCGAGAGTTATGGCTACACCTTC. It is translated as CSVEETESYGYTF.

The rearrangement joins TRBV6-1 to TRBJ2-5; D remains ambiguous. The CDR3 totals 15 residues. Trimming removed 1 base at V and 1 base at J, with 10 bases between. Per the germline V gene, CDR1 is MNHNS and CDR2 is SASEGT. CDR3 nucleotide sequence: TGTGCCAGCAGTGAAGGTTCGGCAGGCCAAGAGACCCAGTACTTC. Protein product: CASSEGSAGQETQYF.

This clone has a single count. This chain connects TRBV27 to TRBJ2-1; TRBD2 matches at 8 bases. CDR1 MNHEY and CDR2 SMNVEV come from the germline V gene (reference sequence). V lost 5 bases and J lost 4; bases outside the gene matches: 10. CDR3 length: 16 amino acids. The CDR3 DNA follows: TGTGCCAGCAGTCTTACCGGACTAGCAGCTTACAATGAGCAGTTCTTC. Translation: CASSLTGLAAYNEQFF.

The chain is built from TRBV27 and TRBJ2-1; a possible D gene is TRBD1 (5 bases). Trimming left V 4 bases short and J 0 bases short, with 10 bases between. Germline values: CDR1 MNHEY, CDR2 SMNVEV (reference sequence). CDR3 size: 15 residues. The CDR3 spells CASSSGMGSYNEQFF. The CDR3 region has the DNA TGTGCCAGCAGTTCAGGGATGGGCTCCTACAATGAGCAGTTCTTC.

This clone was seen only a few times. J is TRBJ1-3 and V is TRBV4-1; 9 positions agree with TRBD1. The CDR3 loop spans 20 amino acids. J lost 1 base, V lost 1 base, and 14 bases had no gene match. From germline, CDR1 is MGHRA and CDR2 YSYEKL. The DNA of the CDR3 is TGCGCCAGCAGCCAAGGTCGTCTTGTGGGGGGACAGGGTTCTGGAAACACCATATATTTT. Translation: CASSQGRLVGGQGSGNTIYF.

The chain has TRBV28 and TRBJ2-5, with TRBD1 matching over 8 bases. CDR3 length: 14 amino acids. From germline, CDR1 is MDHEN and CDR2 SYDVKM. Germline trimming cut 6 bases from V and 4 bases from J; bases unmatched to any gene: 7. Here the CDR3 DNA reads TGTGCCAGCAGCCGCGGACAGGGCCGAGAGACCCAGTACTTC. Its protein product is CASSRGQGRETQYF.

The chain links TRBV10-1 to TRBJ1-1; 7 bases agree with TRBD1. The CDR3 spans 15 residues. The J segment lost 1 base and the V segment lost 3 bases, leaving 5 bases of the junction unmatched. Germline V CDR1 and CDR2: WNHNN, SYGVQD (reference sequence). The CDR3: CASSDRQGWNTEAFF. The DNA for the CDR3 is TGCGCCAGCAGTGACCGACAGGGATGGAACACTGAAGCTTTCTTT.

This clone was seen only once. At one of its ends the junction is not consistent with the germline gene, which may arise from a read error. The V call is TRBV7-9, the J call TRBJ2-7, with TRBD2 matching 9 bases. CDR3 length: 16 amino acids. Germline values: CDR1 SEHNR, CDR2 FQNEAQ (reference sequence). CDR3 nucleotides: TGTTCCAGCAGCTTACCTGCGGGAGGGCCGGGACACGAGCAGTACTTC. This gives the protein CSSSLPAGGPGHEQYF.

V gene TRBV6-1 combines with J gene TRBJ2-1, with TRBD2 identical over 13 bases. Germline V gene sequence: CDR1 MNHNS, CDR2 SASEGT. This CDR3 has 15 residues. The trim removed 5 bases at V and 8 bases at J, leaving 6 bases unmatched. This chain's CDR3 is CASSQLAGGLDEQFF. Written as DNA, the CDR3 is TGTGCCAGCAGTCAACTAGCGGGAGGGCTCGATGAGCAGTTCTTC.

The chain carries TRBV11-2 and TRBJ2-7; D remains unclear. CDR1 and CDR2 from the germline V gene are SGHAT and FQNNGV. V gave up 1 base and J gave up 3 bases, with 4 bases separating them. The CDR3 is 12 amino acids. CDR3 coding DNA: TGTGCCAGCAGCTTAGTAGTCTACGAGCAGTACTTC. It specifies CASSLVVYEQYF.

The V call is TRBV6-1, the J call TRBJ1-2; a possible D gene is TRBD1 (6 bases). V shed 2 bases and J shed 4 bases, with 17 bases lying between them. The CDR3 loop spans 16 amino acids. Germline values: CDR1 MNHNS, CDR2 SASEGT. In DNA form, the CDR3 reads TGTGCCAGCAGTGAAAGGACAGCCAAGTCGATCTATGGCTACACCTTC. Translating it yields CASSERTAKSIYGYTF.

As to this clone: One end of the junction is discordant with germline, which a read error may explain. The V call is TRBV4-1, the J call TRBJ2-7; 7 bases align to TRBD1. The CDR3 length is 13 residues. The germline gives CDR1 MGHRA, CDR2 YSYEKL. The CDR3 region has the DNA TGCGTCAGCAGCCACCGGGGACAGTACGAGCAGTACTTC. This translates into CVSSHRGQYEQYF.